This passage covers 5 T cell receptor beta chains from one sample sequenced in a study of shared clonotypes between healthy human individuals. The repertoire was sequenced with immunoSEQ multiplex PCR; TCRdb's copy has only in-frame clones and lacks some. The sample has approximately 330,000 clones, less than 75% seen once. Sequenced material: memory CD4+ T cells sorted from blood. Subset described: CD45RA-negative fraction. The receptors stem from a man aged 30-40 years in good health.

This clone was detected a few times. V gene TRBV6-6 combines with J gene TRBJ2-1; D is ambiguous. The CDR3 totals 13 residues. The V end lost 1 base, the J end lost 3 bases, and 4 bases lay between the germline ends. Germline V lookup: CDR1 MNHNY, CDR2 SVGAGI (reference sequence). As DNA, the CDR3 is TGTGCCAGCAGTTACTACCGCTACAATGAGCAGTTCTTC. Amino acids: CASSYYRYNEQFF.

The table lists this clone with a count of one. V gene TRBV2 combines with J gene TRBJ1-2; D perhaps matches TRBD1 (6 bases). Germline V gene data show CDR1 as SNHLY and CDR2 as FYNNEI. The V end was cut by 5 bases, the J end by 4 bases, with 11 bases between. The CDR3 is 13 residues long. The CDR3 loop is CASSTTGSYGYTF. The CDR3 DNA reads as TGTGCCAGCAGTACCACAGGGAGCTATGGCTACACCTTC.

This chain uses TRBV2 with TRBJ2-7, with D maybe TRBD1 (5 bases). Trimming took 5 bases from V and 0 from J, leaving 11 bases between them. The CDR3 runs 14 residues. CDR1 is SNHLY and CDR2 is FYNNEI in the germline V gene. The CDR3: CASSKVRASYEQYF. For the CDR3, the DNA is TGTGCCAGCAGTAAGGTCAGGGCCTCCTACGAGCAGTACTTC.

The rearrangement links TRBV28 to TRBJ2-6; D perhaps matches TRBD1 (6 bases). The CDR3 spans 16 residues. Per germline, CDR1 MDHEN and CDR2 SYDVKM. With 6 bases removed from V and 2 bases from J, the gap between germline ends came to 14 bases. The CDR3 loop reads CASRITGSPGANVLTF. The CDR3 nucleotides are TGTGCCAGCAGAATAACAGGGTCTCCTGGGGCCAACGTCCTGACTTTC.

The chain employs TRBV5-1 and TRBJ2-3; 7 bases align to TRBD1. The CDR3 sequence is 16 residues long. The junction had 8 bases not matched to a gene; V was cut back by 4 bases and J by 0 bases. Germline V gene lookup returns CDR1 SGHRS and CDR2 YFSETQ. The CDR3 DNA is TGCGCCAGCAGCCCCCGACAGGGATTTAGCACAGATACGCAGTATTTT. Translating gives CASSPRQGFSTDTQYF.